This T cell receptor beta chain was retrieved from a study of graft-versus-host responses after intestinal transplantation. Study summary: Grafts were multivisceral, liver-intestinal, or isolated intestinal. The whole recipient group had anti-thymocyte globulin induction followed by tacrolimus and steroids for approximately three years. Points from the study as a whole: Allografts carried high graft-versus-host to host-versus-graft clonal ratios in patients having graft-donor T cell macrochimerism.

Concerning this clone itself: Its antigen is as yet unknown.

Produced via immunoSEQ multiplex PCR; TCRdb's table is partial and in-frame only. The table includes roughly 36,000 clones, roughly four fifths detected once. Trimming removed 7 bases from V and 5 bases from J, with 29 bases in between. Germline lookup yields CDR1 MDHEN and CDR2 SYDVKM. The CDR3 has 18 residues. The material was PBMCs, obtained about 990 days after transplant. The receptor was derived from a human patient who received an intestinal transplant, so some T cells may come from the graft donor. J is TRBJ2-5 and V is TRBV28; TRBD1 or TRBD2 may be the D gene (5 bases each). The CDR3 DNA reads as TGTGCCAGCATGGCGAGGGGACCCTCTGGACGGTTGGGGGAGACCCAGTACTTC. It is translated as CASMARGPSGRLGETQYF.